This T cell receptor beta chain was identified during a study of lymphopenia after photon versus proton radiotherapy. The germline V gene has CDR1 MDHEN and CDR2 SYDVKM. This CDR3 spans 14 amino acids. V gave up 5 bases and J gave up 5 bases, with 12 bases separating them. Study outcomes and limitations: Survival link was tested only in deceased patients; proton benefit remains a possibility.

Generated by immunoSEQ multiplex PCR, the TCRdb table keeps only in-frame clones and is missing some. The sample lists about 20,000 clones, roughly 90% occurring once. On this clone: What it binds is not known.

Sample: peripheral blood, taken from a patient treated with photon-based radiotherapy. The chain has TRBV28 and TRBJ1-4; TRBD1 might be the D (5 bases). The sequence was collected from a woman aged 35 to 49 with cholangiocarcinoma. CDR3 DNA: TGTGCCAGCAGTACTGGGACCGTAAATGAAAAACTGTTTTTT. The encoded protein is CASSTGTVNEKLFF.